This TCR beta chain appears in the sequencing data of a study of control samples from healthy donors and cancer patients. This clone is a singleton in its sample. Data came from immunoSEQ multiplex PCR; TCRdb stores just in-frame clones and leaves some out. The data show some 80,000 clones, with around 92% seen just once and around 6% held by the top ten. From germline, CDR1 is KGHSH and CDR2 LQKENI. V shed 3 bases and J shed 1 base, with 7 bases lying between them. The CDR3 length is 13 residues. The genes are TRBV18 and TRBJ2-7; D uncertain. The sequence was obtained from a woman aged 55-75 years in good health. Sequencing was done on a sample of blood. CDR3 region: CASSPDGSYEQYF. CDR3 nucleotides: TGTGCCAGCTCACCGGACGGATCCTACGAGCAGTACTTC.